Reported below is one T cell receptor beta chain. Study members were between roughly 18 and 90 years old and lived in 25 or so US regions. Cohorts were assigned according to the clinical history that participants reported. The protocol was immunoSEQ multiplex PCR, while the TCRdb copy is restricted to in-frame clones and leaves out a portion. The data contain approximately 210,000 clones, just over 85% of them singletons. This sample was taken from a study of blood T cell repertoires in COVID-19. For the study at large: T cells, B-cell-depleted T cells, or PBMCs provided the cDNA or gDNA that served as material.

The sequence came from a woman aged 45-60 years with acute COVID-19. The sequencing sample was made of PBMCs or T cells enriched from blood (not recorded which).

CDR3 sequence (DNA): TGTGCCAGCAGTTACCCCACATCGCCCCAGCATTTT. This gives the protein CASSYPTSPQHF. The gene calls are TRBV6-5 and TRBJ1-5; D gene unclear. Trimming left V 2 bases short and J 9 bases short, with 8 bases between. Germline CDR1 reads MNHEY; CDR2 reads SVGAGI. There are 12 residues in the CDR3.